This T cell receptor (beta chain) was documented in a study of OX40 agonist ivuxolimab in advanced cancers. In the study overall: People in dose escalation had one of these cancers: hepatocellular carcinoma, melanoma, renal cell or head and neck cancer. Antecedent anti-PD-1, anti-PD-L1 or anti-CTLA-4 therapy was permissible, with roughly 36% having received some. With a range of roughly 23 to 90, age averaged approximately 54 years, and more than 75% were male. The study, taken as a whole, reports: On average, a greater number of expanded clones characterised CD8+ T cells relative to CD4+.

Sequencing was performed with immunoSEQ multiplex PCR; in TCRdb, only in-frame clones are kept and a portion is missing. Altogether 65,000 to 75,000 clones are present, approximately 85% being singletons, with the ten largest covering around 2%. The CDR3 spans 13 residues. Trimming removed 3 bases at V and 4 bases at J, with 10 bases between. CDR1 is SGHNT, CDR2 YYREEE, per germline (reference sequence). This clone has just one count. Its specificity is unknown. V gene TRBV5-4 combines with J gene TRBJ1-2; D is possibly TRBD1 (6 bases). This specimen consisted of CD4+ or CD8+ T cells sorted from blood, obtained in a trial of the OX40 agonist ivuxolimab. The clonotype originates from an adult with an advanced solid tumor such as melanoma, head and neck, liver or kidney cancer. The CDR3, as DNA: TGTGCCAGCAGCTCGACAGGTTTCTATGGCTACACCTTC. This translates into CASSSTGFYGYTF.